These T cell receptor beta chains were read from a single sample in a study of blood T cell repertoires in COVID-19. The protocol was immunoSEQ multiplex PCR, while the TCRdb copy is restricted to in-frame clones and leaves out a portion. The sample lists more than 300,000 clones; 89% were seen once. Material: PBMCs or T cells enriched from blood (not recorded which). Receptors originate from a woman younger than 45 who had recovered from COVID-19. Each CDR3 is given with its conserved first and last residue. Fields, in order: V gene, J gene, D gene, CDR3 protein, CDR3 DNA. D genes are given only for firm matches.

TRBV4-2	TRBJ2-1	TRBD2	CASSQDSAASGRRDEQFF	TGTGCCAGCAGCCAAGATTCGGCAGCTAGCGGGAGAAGGGATGAGCAGTTCTTC
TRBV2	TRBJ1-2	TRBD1	CASGRDREGYGYTF	TGTGCCAGCGGGAGGGACAGGGAGGGCTATGGCTACACCTTC
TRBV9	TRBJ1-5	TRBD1	CASSVGQGNQPQHF	TGTGCCAGCAGCGTAGGACAGGGAAATCAGCCCCAGCATTTT
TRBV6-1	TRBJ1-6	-	CASSEDPGSPLHF	TGTGCCAGCAGTGAAGACCCCGGGTCACCCCTCCACTTT
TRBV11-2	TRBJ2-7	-	CASSLVAGEYEQYF	TGTGCCAGCAGCTTAGTGGCGGGCGAATACGAGCAGTACTTC
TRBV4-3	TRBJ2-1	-	CASSQTGEVREQFF	TGCGCCAGCAGCCAAACTGGAGAAGTTCGTGAGCAGTTCTTC
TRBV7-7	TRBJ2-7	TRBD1	CASSPYPPGQGSSEQYF	TGTGCTAGCAGCCCATACCCGCCGGGACAGGGGTCTTCCGAGCAGTACTTC
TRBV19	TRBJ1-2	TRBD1	CASSIQGQGVGGYTF	TGTGCCAGTAGTATTCAGGGACAGGGGGTTGGAGGCTACACCTTC
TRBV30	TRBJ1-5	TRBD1	CAWSVIGTGVGQPQHF	TGTGCCTGGAGTGTAATAGGGACAGGGGTGGGTCAGCCCCAGCATTTT
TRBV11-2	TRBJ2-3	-	CASGEITDTQYF	TGTGCCAGCGGTGAGATAACAGATACGCAGTATTTT
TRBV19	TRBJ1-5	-	CASSILAGNGNQPQHF	TGTGCCAGTAGTATACTGGCAGGGAACGGCAATCAGCCCCAGCATTTT
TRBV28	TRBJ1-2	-	CASRAPYGYTF	TGTGCCAGCCGCGCGCCCTATGGCTACACCTTC
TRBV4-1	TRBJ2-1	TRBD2	CASSQGLAGRNEQFF	TGCGCCAGCAGCCAGGGACTAGCGGGGAGAAATGAGCAGTTCTTC